These 26 T cell receptor beta chains came from one sample sequenced in a study of regulatory dendritic cells for organ transplantation. Only in-frame clones appear in the TCRdb table, and some are missing; sequencing was by immunoSEQ multiplex PCR. The data show about 29,000 clones, roughly 79% seen once. Sequencing was performed on memory CD4+ T cells from blood. The subset here: CD45RO+ memory T cells. All receptors come from a human donor in good health.

The genes are TRBV19 and TRBJ1-1, with 7 bases lining up with TRBD1. The CDR3 sequence is 13 residues long. With V trimmed by 5 bases and J by 7 bases, 7 bases remained unmatched. Germline values: CDR1 LNHDA, CDR2 SQIVND (reference sequence). CDR3 loop: CASSAYSGGEAFF. The CDR3 bases are TGTGCCAGTAGTGCCTACTCAGGGGGTGAAGCTTTCTTT.

The chain is built from TRBV4-2 and TRBJ2-2; no clear D. This CDR3 has 14 residues. Trimming stripped 1 base from V and 8 bases from J, with 11 bases between. Germline-derived CDR1 and CDR2 are LGHNA and YNFKEQ. CDR3 DNA: TGTGCCAGCAGCCAAGGCCCAGGCCCGGGGGAGCTGTTTTTT. It yields the protein CASSQGPGPGELFF.

The V and J genes are TRBV7-2 and TRBJ2-2; tentative D call: TRBD2 (7 bases). Germline CDR1 SGHTA, CDR2 FQGNSA. The CDR3 is 16 residues long. Between the trimmed V and J ends, which lost 5 bases and 2 bases, there was a span of 15 bases. CDR3 residues: CASSHGWGGNTGELFF. As DNA, the CDR3 is TGTGCCAGCAGCCACGGTTGGGGGGGCAACACCGGGGAGCTGTTTTTT.

This clone ranks as medium-sized. The CDR3 spells CASSIASGGQNYGYTF. CDR3 sequence (DNA): TGTGCCAGTAGTATAGCGTCGGGGGGCCAAAACTATGGCTACACCTTC. The rearrangement uses TRBV19 and TRBJ1-2; tentatively, D is TRBD1 (6 bases). CDR1 is LNHDA, CDR2 SQIVND, per germline (reference sequence). The V gene lost 1 base and the J gene lost 2 bases, with 14 bases spanning the gap. CDR3 size: 16 residues.

This chain uses TRBV19 with TRBJ1-1, with a tentative D call TRBD1 (6 bases). The CDR3 consists of 15 residues. V lost 8 bases and J lost 12, with 28 bases in between. The germline V gene encodes CDR1 LNHDA and CDR2 SQIVND (reference sequence). CDR3 protein: CASSNRALGTFPSFF. CDR3 sequence (DNA): TGTGCCAGTTCAAACAGGGCTCTAGGCACCTTTCCATCTTTCTTT.

There are a few counts of this clone. The chain uses TRBV7-9 and TRBJ1-6; D possibly corresponds to TRBD1 (5 bases). The germline CDR1 and CDR2 sequences are SEHNR and FQNEAQ (reference sequence). This CDR3 region has 15 residues. Trimming shortened V by 5 bases and J by 5 bases, and 13 bases separated the two germline ends. CDR3 nucleotides: TGTGCCAGCAGCGTATGGATGGGGGATAATTCACCCCTCCACTTT. This sequence encodes CASSVWMGDNSPLHF.

This clone was recorded once. This chain joins TRBV18 and TRBJ2-5, with 8 bases that match TRBD1. Germline V gene sequence: CDR1 KGHSH, CDR2 LQKENI. There are 17 residues in the CDR3. Losses at the gene ends were 4 bases for V and 3 bases for J; bases not matched to a gene: 13. CDR3 loop: CASSQYDGQGGKETQYF. For the CDR3, the DNA is TGTGCCAGCTCACAATACGACGGACAGGGTGGCAAAGAGACCCAGTACTTC.

V is TRBV5-4 and J is TRBJ1-1, with D unclear. V was trimmed by 3 bases and J by 10 bases, leaving 13 bases between them. Per the germline V gene, CDR1 is SGHNT and CDR2 is YYREEE (reference sequence). The length of the CDR3 is 12 residues. The CDR3 loop is CASSSPLIGAFF. CDR3 DNA sequence: TGTGCCAGCAGCTCACCGTTAATTGGAGCTTTCTTT. Drawing the rest from reference TRBV5-4 and TRBJ1-1, the complete variable domain is ETGVTQSPTHLIKTRGQQVTLRCSSQSGHNTVSWYQQALGQGPQFIFQYYREEENGRGNFPPRFSGLQFPNYSSELNVNALELDDSALYLCASSSPLIGAFFGQGTRLTVV.

The chain links TRBV7-2 to TRBJ2-5; D possibly corresponds to TRBD2 (5 bases). The CDR3 runs 13 residues. Per the germline V gene, CDR1 is SGHTA and CDR2 is FQGNSA. Trimming took off 2 bases at V and 11 bases at J, with 15 bases between the two ends. The CDR3 region is CASSLPRVGEQYF. The CDR3 DNA sequence: TGTGCCAGCAGCTTACCGAGGGTGGGTGAGCAGTACTTC.

The chain links TRBV6-5 to TRBJ1-2; D is perhaps TRBD1 (5 bases). V was shortened by 6 bases and J by 4 bases, with 18 bases between the two germline ends. Germline assignment: CDR1 MNHEY and CDR2 SVGAGI. CDR3 length: 15 residues. CDR3 protein: CASSPGPGRFYGYTF. As DNA, the CDR3 is TGTGCCAGCAGCCCTGGGCCAGGGAGGTTCTATGGCTACACCTTC.

The chain employs TRBV4-3 and TRBJ1-4; D is possibly TRBD1 (6 bases). V lost 4 bases and J 4 bases, leaving 16 bases between the germline ends. Germline CDR1 is LGHNA and CDR2 is YSLEER. The CDR3 covers 16 residues. CDR3 in DNA: TGCGCCAGCAGCCCTACCAAGACAGGTTTTAATGAAAAACTGTTTTTT. Its protein is CASSPTKTGFNEKLFF.

The chain employs TRBV7-8 and TRBJ2-3, with D tentatively TRBD2 (6 bases). This CDR3 has 16 amino acids. Trimming cost V 2 bases and J 1 base, with 13 bases left between them. The germline CDR1 and CDR2 sequences are SGHVS and FQNEAQ. The CDR3 region has the DNA TGTGCCAGCAGCTTAATCGTGTGGGGGGGCACAGATACGCAGTATTTT. This translates into CASSLIVWGGTDTQYF.

The chain uses TRBV10-3 and TRBJ2-7; 11 nucleotides align to TRBD2. With V trimmed by 6 bases and J by 4 bases, 11 bases remained unmatched. CDR1 and CDR2 (germline): ENHRY, SYGVKD. This CDR3 has 16 amino acids. The CDR3 DNA follows: TGTGCCATCAGGGGCAGGCTAGCGGGAGGATCGTACGAGCAGTACTTC. This sequence encodes CAIRGRLAGGSYEQYF.

In its sample, this clone was seen a few times. The rearrangement links TRBV4-1 to TRBJ1-5; TRBD1 agrees at 8 bases. The trim removed 8 bases at V and 4 bases at J, leaving 7 bases unmatched. The CDR3 sequence is 14 residues long. CDR1 is MGHRA, CDR2 YSYEKL, per germline. CDR3 nucleotides: TGCGCCAGCTCGATGGGACAGGCGAATCAGCCCCAGCATTTT. Translation gives CASSMGQANQPQHF.

In this sample, this clone turned up once. The V and J genes are TRBV28 and TRBJ2-7, with a tentative D call TRBD1 (6 bases). CDR1 and CDR2 (germline): MDHEN, SYDVKM. V lost 7 bases and J lost 2, with 18 bases in between. This CDR3 spans 15 amino acids. The CDR3 region is CASTPDRRTAYEQYF. The CDR3 DNA reads TGTGCCAGCACCCCTGACAGGCGAACCGCCTACGAGCAGTACTTC.

The chain combines TRBV27 with TRBJ2-7; no clear D gene. The germline CDR1 and CDR2 sequences are MNHEY and SMNVEV (reference sequence). V lost 1 base and J lost 4, with 17 bases in between. This CDR3 has 16 amino acids. The CDR3 region has the DNA TGTGCCAGCAGTTTATGGGCGCCGAGCAGGTTTTACGAGCAGTACTTC. It codes for CASSLWAPSRFYEQYF.

The gene calls are TRBV2 and TRBJ1-3; D is ambiguous. CDR1 and CDR2 from the germline V gene are SNHLY and FYNNEI. V was trimmed by 5 bases and J by 4 bases, leaving 3 bases between them. The CDR3 loop spans 11 amino acids. CDR3 sequence: CASSRGNTIYF. For the CDR3, the DNA is TGTGCCAGCAGTCGCGGAAACACCATATATTTT.

This chain links TRBV5-6 with TRBJ1-2, with D tentatively TRBD1 (5 bases). The germline gives CDR1 SGHDT, CDR2 YYEEEE. The CDR3 length is 15 residues. Deletions cut 4 bases from V and 2 bases from J, with 15 bases between. The CDR3 is CASSPRGAGNYGYTF. CDR3 DNA sequence: TGTGCCAGCAGCCCCCGGGGCGCAGGGAACTATGGCTACACCTTC.

This clone has just one count. The chain links TRBV15 to TRBJ2-7, with 8 bases identical to TRBD1. CDR3 length: 15 amino acids. The germline gives CDR1 LNHNV, CDR2 YYDKDF (reference sequence). V shed 2 bases, J shed 2 bases, and the junction held 5 bases outside the gene matches. This CDR3 is CATSRRTGSTYEQYF. The CDR3 region has the DNA TGTGCCACCAGCAGAAGGACAGGGTCAACCTACGAGCAGTACTTC. The whole variable domain, filled in from reference TRBV15 and TRBJ2-7, reads DAMVIQNPRYQVTQFGKPVTLSCSQTLNHNVMYWYQQKSSQAPKLLFHYYDKDFNNEADTPDNFQSRRPNTSFCFLDIRSPGLGDTAMYLCATSRRTGSTYEQYFGPGTRLTVT.

The chain joins TRBV5-1 to TRBJ2-2; D is possibly TRBD2 (5 bases). V was pared by 0 bases and J by 4 bases, with 10 bases between. From germline, CDR1 is SGHRS and CDR2 YFSETQ. CDR3 length: 15 residues. In DNA, the CDR3 is TGCGCCAGCAGCTTGGGCAGCGGCCTCACCGGGGAGCTGTTTTTT. Translation: CASSLGSGLTGELFF.

This chain links TRBV7-9 with TRBJ2-7, with a possible D match to TRBD2 (5 bases). The ends were cut back, 1 base at V and 4 bases at J, with 14 bases in the middle. The CDR3 length is 15 residues. Germline CDR1 is SEHNR and CDR2 is FQNEAQ (reference sequence). The CDR3 protein is CASSLERTAIYEQYF. For the CDR3, the DNA is TGTGCCAGCAGCTTAGAGCGGACGGCCATTTACGAGCAGTACTTC.

This clone was counted a few times. The chain has TRBV6-5 and TRBJ1-6, with D possibly TRBD1 on 5 matching bases. Germline values: CDR1 MNHEY, CDR2 SVGAGI. V was trimmed by 6 bases and J by 7 bases, leaving 10 bases between them. CDR3 size: 13 residues. The CDR3 nucleotides are TGTGCCAGCAGGGGGGGTTTGAATTCACCCCTCCACTTT. Amino acid sequence: CASRGGLNSPLHF.

The chain couples TRBV5-1 to TRBJ2-2; a weak D match, TRBD2 (6 bases). The CDR3 extends over 15 amino acids. Germline CDR1 reads SGHRS; CDR2 reads YFSETQ. V lost 0 bases and J lost 6, with 12 bases in between. CDR3 protein: CASSLAPGEAGELFF. The CDR3, as DNA: TGCGCCAGCAGCTTGGCGCCCGGGGAGGCCGGGGAGCTGTTTTTT. The full variable domain, with the rest looked up from reference TRBV5-1 and TRBJ2-2, is KAGVTQTPRYLIKTRGQQVTLSCSPISGHRSVSWYQQTPGQGLQFLFEYFSETQRNKGNFPGRFSGRQFSNSRSEMNVSTLELGDSALYLCASSLAPGEAGELFFGEGSRLTVL.

The V call is TRBV2, the J call TRBJ1-4; D is undetermined. The CDR3 spans 12 residues. CDR1 and CDR2 from the germline V gene are SNHLY and FYNNEI. The V and J ends lost 6 bases and 7 bases respectively, with 9 bases between them. CDR3 residues: CASSGELEKLFF. Here the CDR3 DNA reads TGTGCCAGCAGCGGGGAACTTGAAAAACTGTTTTTT.

The chain has TRBV18 and TRBJ2-3; D remains unclear. The germline V gene has CDR1 KGHSH and CDR2 LQKENI. Trimming removed 3 bases at V and 4 bases at J, with 5 bases between. This CDR3 is built from 12 residues. The CDR3 sequence: CASSPTPDTQYF. CDR3 coding DNA: TGTGCCAGCTCACCGACCCCAGATACGCAGTATTTT.

The rearrangement uses TRBV7-3 and TRBJ2-3; either TRBD1 or TRBD2 may supply D (6 bases each). The CDR3 runs to 14 residues. Germline V gives CDR1 SGHTA, CDR2 FQGTGA. The V end was cut by 1 base, the J end by 4 bases, with 9 bases between. The CDR3 DNA reads TGTGCCAGCAGCTTAATGGGGGGCGCAGATACGCAGTATTTT. The encoded protein is CASSLMGGADTQYF.